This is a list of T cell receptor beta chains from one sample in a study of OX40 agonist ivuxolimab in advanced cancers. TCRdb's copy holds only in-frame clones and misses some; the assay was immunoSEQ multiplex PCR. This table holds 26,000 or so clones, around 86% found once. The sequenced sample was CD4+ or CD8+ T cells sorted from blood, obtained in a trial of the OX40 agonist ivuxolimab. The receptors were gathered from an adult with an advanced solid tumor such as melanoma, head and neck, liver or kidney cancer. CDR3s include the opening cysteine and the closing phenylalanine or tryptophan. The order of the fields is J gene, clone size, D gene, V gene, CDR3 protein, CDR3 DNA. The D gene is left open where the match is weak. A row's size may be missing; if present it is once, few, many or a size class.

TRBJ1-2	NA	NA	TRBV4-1	CASSPSVGVFGYTF	TGCGCCAGCAGCCCGTCGGTGGGGGTTTTTGGCTACACCTTC
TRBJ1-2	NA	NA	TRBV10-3	CAIRDRSLGDGYTF	TGTGCCATCAGGGACAGATCCCTGGGCGATGGCTACACCTTC
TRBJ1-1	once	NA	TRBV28	CASSFGYEAFF	TGTGCCAGCAGTTTCGGGTATGAAGCTTTCTTT
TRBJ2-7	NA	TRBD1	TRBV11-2	CASSKAGTGAYEQYF	TGTGCCAGCAGCAAGGCCGGGACAGGGGCCTACGAGCAGTACTTC
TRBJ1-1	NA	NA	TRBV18	CASSPSQITEAFF	TGTGCCAGCTCACCAAGTCAGATCACTGAAGCTTTCTTT
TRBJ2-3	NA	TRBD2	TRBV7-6	CASSSRLAGSSTDTQYF	TGTGCCAGCAGTTCCCGATTAGCGGGGTCTAGCACAGATACGCAGTATTTT
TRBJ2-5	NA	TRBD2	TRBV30	CACGLAGVGETQYF	TGTGCCTGTGGACTAGCGGGAGTCGGAGAGACCCAGTACTTC
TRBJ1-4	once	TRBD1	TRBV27	CASSLSLTGDEKLFF	TGTGCCAGCAGTTTATCATTGACAGGGGATGAAAAACTGTTTTTT
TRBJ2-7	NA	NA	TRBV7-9	CASSPRGGEQGYEQYF	TGTGCCAGCAGCCCTAGAGGCGGTGAACAGGGTTACGAGCAGTACTTC
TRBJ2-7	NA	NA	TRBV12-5	CASGSYSGPGEQYF	TGTGCTAGTGGTTCCTACAGTGGGCCCGGCGAGCAGTACTTC
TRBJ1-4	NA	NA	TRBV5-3	CARSLEGTAEKLFF	TGTGCCAGAAGCTTGGAAGGCACCGCTGAAAAACTGTTTTTT
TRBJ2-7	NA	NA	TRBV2	CATSASSYEQYF	TGTGCCACCAGCGCCTCGAGCTACGAGCAGTACTTC
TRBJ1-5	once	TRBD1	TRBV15	CATEDRDSNQPQHF	TGTGCCACAGAAGACAGGGATAGCAATCAGCCCCAGCATTTT
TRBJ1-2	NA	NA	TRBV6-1	CASSDRGLDGYTF	TGTGCCAGCAGTGACAGGGGTCTCGATGGCTACACCTTC
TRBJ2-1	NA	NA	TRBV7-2	CASRSYNEQFF	TGTGCCAGCAGATCCTACAATGAGCAGTTCTTC
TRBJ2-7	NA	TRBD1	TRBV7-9	CASSSPGTVYEQYF	TGTGCCAGCAGCTCCCCCGGGACAGTCTACGAGCAGTACTTC
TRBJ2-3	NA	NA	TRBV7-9	CASSLSRDTQYF	TGTGCCAGCAGCTTGTCCAGAGATACGCAGTATTTT
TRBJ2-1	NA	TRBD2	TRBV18	CASSPGLAGPPGNEQFF	TGTGCCAGCTCACCAGGTCTAGCGGGGCCTCCGGGCAATGAGCAGTTCTTC
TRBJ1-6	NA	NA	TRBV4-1	CASSQKPGTSPNSPLHF	TGCGCCAGCAGCCAGAAGCCAGGGACAAGTCCTAATTCACCCCTCCACTTT
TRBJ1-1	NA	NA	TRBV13	CASSAGQRNTEAFF	TGTGCCAGCAGCGCGGGACAACGAAACACTGAAGCTTTCTTT
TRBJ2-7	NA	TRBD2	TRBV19	CASSSPRTGTSGRAREQYF	TGTGCCAGTAGTTCCCCCCGGACAGGGACTAGCGGGAGGGCCCGCGAGCAGTACTTC
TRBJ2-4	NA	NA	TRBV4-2	CASSQDRAGKNIQYF	TGTGCCAGCAGCCAAGATCGGGCGGGAAAAAACATTCAGTACTTC
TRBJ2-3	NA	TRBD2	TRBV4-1	CASATASGRADTQYF	TGCGCCAGCGCGACGGCTAGCGGGAGGGCGGATACGCAGTATTTT
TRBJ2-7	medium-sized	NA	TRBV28	CASSFSSYEQYF	TGTGCCAGCAGTTTCAGCTCCTACGAGCAGTACTTC
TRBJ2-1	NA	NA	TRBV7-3	CASRSEGGDEQFF	TGTGCCAGCAGGTCCGAGGGGGGCGATGAGCAGTTCTTC
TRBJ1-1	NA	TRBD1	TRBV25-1	CASSESGQGDTEAFF	TGTGCCAGCAGTGAATCCGGACAGGGGGACACTGAAGCTTTCTTT
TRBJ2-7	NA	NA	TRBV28	CASGPRVEQYF	TGTGCCAGCGGCCCTAGGGTGGAGCAGTACTTC
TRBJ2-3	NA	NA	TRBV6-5	CASSPEGLGADTQYF	TGTGCCAGCAGTCCGGAGGGGTTGGGGGCAGATACGCAGTATTTT
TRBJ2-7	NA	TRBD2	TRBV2	CASSIGLAENYEQYF	TGTGCCAGCAGCATCGGACTAGCGGAAAACTACGAGCAGTACTTC
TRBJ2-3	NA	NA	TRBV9	CASSQAPTDTQYF	TGTGCCAGCAGCCAGGCCCCCACAGATACGCAGTATTTT
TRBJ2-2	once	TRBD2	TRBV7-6	CASSPMTSANTGELFF	TGTGCCAGCAGCCCAATGACTAGCGCGAACACCGGGGAGCTGTTTTTT
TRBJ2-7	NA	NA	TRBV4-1	CASSARLAEGAYEQYF	TGCGCCAGCAGCGCCAGACTAGCCGAGGGGGCGTACGAGCAGTACTTC
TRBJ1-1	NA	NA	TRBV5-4	CATLEASTNTEAFF	TGTGCGACCCTCGAAGCAAGTACTAACACTGAAGCTTTCTTT
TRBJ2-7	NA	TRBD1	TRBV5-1	CASTLRGFDNEQYF	TGCGCCAGCACCCTCAGGGGGTTTGACAACGAGCAGTACTTC
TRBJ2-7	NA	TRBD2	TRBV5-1	CASSPPLAGGAFSYEQYF	TGCGCCAGCAGCCCTCCACTAGCGGGAGGGGCCTTTTCCTACGAGCAGTACTTC
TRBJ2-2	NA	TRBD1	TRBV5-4	CASSLGAGGFGGELFF	TGTGCCAGCAGTTTGGGGGCAGGGGGCTTCGGCGGGGAGCTGTTTTTT
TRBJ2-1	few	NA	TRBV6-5	CASTLKGVESNEQFF	TGTGCCAGCACCTTAAAGGGGGTAGAATCCAATGAGCAGTTCTTC
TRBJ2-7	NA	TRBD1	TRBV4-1	CASGKPGQGYEQYF	TGCGCCAGCGGAAAGCCGGGACAGGGTTATGAGCAGTACTTC
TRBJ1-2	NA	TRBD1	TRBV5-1	CASSLAKGADGYTF	TGCGCCAGCAGCTTGGCCAAGGGGGCCGATGGCTACACCTTC
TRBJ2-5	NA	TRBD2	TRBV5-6	CASSLGAGVRETQYF	TGTGCCAGCAGCTTGGGAGCGGGAGTGCGAGAGACCCAGTACTTC
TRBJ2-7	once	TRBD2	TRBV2	CASSAWGTSGSYEQYF	TGTGCCAGCAGTGCGTGGGGGACTAGCGGGAGCTACGAGCAGTACTTC